This TCR beta chain was sequenced in a study of CD8 T cells in Susac syndrome. RNA was extracted with the RNeasy kit, and a quantity of roughly 0.45 to 1 ug was reverse transcribed using random hexamers. TCRdb analysed the immunoSEQ multiplex PCR reads with MiXCR anew, one entry per CDR3 protein. Among almost 450,000 distinct CDR3 sequences, around 85% were seen once, and the ten largest hold about 0.1%. This sequence was found in a human donor with multiple sclerosis. The source material was CD8+ T cells from PBMCs.

The CDR3 here is CASSREGEGHTDTQYF. CDR3 nucleotide sequence: TGTGCCAGCAGCAGGGAGGGGGAGGGCCACACAGATACGCAGTATTTT. This chain links TRBV7-9 with TRBJ2-3; TRBD2 might be the D (7 bases). CDR1 SEHNR and CDR2 FQNEAQ come from the germline V gene (reference sequence). Trimming removed 5 bases from V and 2 bases from J, with 17 bases in between. There are 16 residues in the CDR3.